Following are 14 T cell receptor beta chains from one sample sequenced in a study of blood T cell repertoires in COVID-19. TCRdb's copy holds only in-frame clones and misses some; the assay was immunoSEQ multiplex PCR. The sample records 91,000 or so clones, more than 75% being singletons. Sequencing input: peripheral blood. The receptors originated from a man aged 50-59 years with active or convalescent COVID-19.

V gene TRBV4-3 combines with J gene TRBJ2-7; D perhaps matches TRBD1 (6 bases). V shed 3 bases and J shed 3 bases, with 18 bases lying between them. CDR1 LGHNA and CDR2 YSLEER come from the germline V gene. The CDR3 consists of 16 residues. CDR3 nucleotide sequence: TGCGCCAGCAGCCAGGGAACAGGGCTAGCAGGCTACGAGCAGTACTTC. As protein: CASSQGTGLAGYEQYF.

This chain links TRBV18 with TRBJ1-4, with 9 bases fitting TRBD1. The germline V gene has CDR1 KGHSH and CDR2 LQKENI. The CDR3 is 14 amino acids. J gave up 8 bases and V 3 bases, and 4 bases lay outside the gene matches. The CDR3 DNA reads TGTGCCAGCTCACCCGGACAGGGGCCGGAAAAACTGTTTTTT. Translation gives CASSPGQGPEKLFF.

The chain combines TRBV3-1 (or the pseudogene TRBV3-2) with TRBJ1-5, with D possibly being TRBD1 (5 bases). The ends were cut back, 4 bases at V and 7 bases at J, with 14 bases in the middle. The CDR3 totals 14 residues. Germline CDR1 and CDR2: LGHDT and YNNKEL (reference sequence). The CDR3 bases are TGTGCCAGCAGCCCCCAGGGAATAGGGCAGCCCCAGCATTTT. It codes for CASSPQGIGQPQHF.

This chain uses TRBV7-6 with TRBJ2-6; TRBD1 aligns across 12 bases. Germline loops: CDR1 SGHVS, CDR2 FNYEAQ. V was clipped by 3 bases and J by 2 bases; unmatched bases: 5. CDR3 length equals 18 residues. The CDR3 DNA is TGTGCCAGCAGCTTTTCCGGGACAGGGGGCCCTGGGGCCAACGTCCTGACTTTC. Amino acid sequence: CASSFSGTGGPGANVLTF.

J is TRBJ1-5 and V is TRBV30, with D possibly being TRBD1 (6 bases). Trimming took off 2 bases at V and 1 base at J, with 9 bases between the two ends. The CDR3 totals 14 residues. Germline V gene sequence: CDR1 GTSNPN, CDR2 SVGIG (reference sequence). CDR3 loop: CAWSPGVSNQPQHF. The CDR3 DNA reads TGTGCCTGGAGTCCAGGGGTGAGCAATCAGCCCCAGCATTTT.

This rearrangement joins TRBV24-1 to TRBJ1-5; TRBD1 matches 9 bases. Germline lookup yields CDR1 KGHDR and CDR2 SFDVKD. There are 17 residues in the CDR3. V dropped 4 bases and J dropped 0; count of bases not matched to a gene: 6. The CDR3 is CATSEGQGGISNQPQHF. The CDR3 DNA reads TGTGCCACCAGTGAGGGACAGGGCGGAATTAGCAATCAGCCCCAGCATTTT.

The V gene is TRBV25-1, the J gene TRBJ2-1, with 8 nucleotides matching TRBD2. After removal of 2 bases from V and 2 bases from J, the junction contained 2 bases not matched to a gene. Germline V gives CDR1 MGHDK, CDR2 SYGVNS. The CDR3 extends over 15 amino acids. CDR3 nucleotide sequence: TGTGCCAGCAGTGAAGACGGGGGGGCCTACAATGAGCAGTTCTTC. Amino acid sequence: CASSEDGGAYNEQFF.

This chain connects TRBV19 to TRBJ2-4; D unresolved. The CDR3 covers 13 residues. Between the trimmed V and J ends, which lost 0 bases and 15 bases, there was a span of 15 bases. Germline CDR1 is LNHDA and CDR2 is SQIVND (reference sequence). This CDR3 reads CASSIDRRRPGYF. The CDR3 nucleotides read TGTGCCAGTAGTATAGATCGTAGGCGGCCGGGGTACTTC.

The rearrangement joins TRBV7-8 to TRBJ2-1; the match to TRBD1 covers 8 bases. CDR3 length: 15 amino acids. V shed 5 bases, J shed 8 bases, and the junction held 11 bases outside the gene matches. Germline assignment: CDR1 SGHVS and CDR2 FQNEAQ. CDR3: CASSRGQGAKYEQFF. CDR3 nucleotides: TGTGCCAGCAGCAGGGGTCAGGGGGCGAAATATGAGCAGTTCTTC.

The chain uses TRBV7-2 and TRBJ2-7; 7 bases align to TRBD2. V gave up 5 bases and J gave up 2 bases; unmatched junction bases: 9. Germline CDR1 reads SGHTA; CDR2 reads FQGNSA. This CDR3 has 15 residues. The CDR3 bases are TGTGCCAGCAGCAAAAGCGGGACTGATACCTACGAGCAGTACTTC. This translates into CASSKSGTDTYEQYF.

The rearrangement joins TRBV27 to TRBJ2-6; 9 positions match TRBD1. The V gene end was trimmed by 6 bases and the J gene end by 0 bases; junction bases not matched to a gene: 12. This CDR3 is 19 amino acids long. CDR1 is MNHEY, CDR2 SMNVEV, per germline (reference sequence). The CDR3 sequence is CASSSRTGEESSGANVLTF. The CDR3 coding sequence is TGTGCCAGCAGCTCCAGGACAGGGGAGGAAAGCTCTGGGGCCAACGTCCTGACTTTC. Together with reference TRBV27 and TRBJ2-6, the CDR3 gives the full variable domain: EAQVTQNPRYLITVTGKKLTVTCSQNMNHEYMSWYRQDPGLGLRQIYYSMNVEVTDKGDVPEGYKVSRKEKRNFPLILESPSPNQTSLYFCASSSRTGEESSGANVLTFGAGSRLTVL.

V is TRBV2 and J is TRBJ2-1, with D perhaps matching TRBD2 (6 bases). Germline CDR1 SNHLY, CDR2 FYNNEI. The V and J ends lost 6 bases and 4 bases respectively, with 16 bases between them. This CDR3 spans 15 amino acids. CDR3 coding DNA: TGTGCCAGCAGAGGAGGGGCCTCTAGGTACAATGAGCAGTTCTTC. It codes for CASRGGASRYNEQFF.

The chain joins TRBV4-2 to TRBJ1-4; 8 bases agree with TRBD1. From germline, CDR1 is LGHNA and CDR2 YNFKEQ. Germline trimming cut 1 base from V and 1 base from J; bases unmatched to any gene: 2. The CDR3 has 16 amino acids. The CDR3 DNA sequence: TGTGCCAGCAGCCAAGGCGACAGGGGAACTAATGAAAAACTGTTTTTT. This gives the protein CASSQGDRGTNEKLFF.

J is TRBJ1-2 and V is TRBV5-6; TRBD1 matches 7 bases. The V and J ends lost 1 base and 0 bases, in that order; junction bases with no gene match: 12. This CDR3 has 18 amino acids. In germline, CDR1 is SGHDT, CDR2 YYEEEE. DNA of the CDR3: TGTGCCAGCAGCTTGAACGAAAGGACAGGCTTCACTAACTATGGCTACACCTTC. It encodes CASSLNERTGFTNYGYTF.